Listed here are 9 T cell receptor beta chains from one sample, sequenced in a study of shared clonotypes between healthy human individuals. Some clones are missing from TCRdb's copy, which holds only in-frame ones; the method was immunoSEQ multiplex PCR. The sample has about 480,000 clones, roughly 85% seen once; the top ten hold around 13%. Sequencing used PBMCs. Receptors originate from a middle-aged woman in good health. Some clones in this sample may be carry-over from other donors' samples.

The V gene is TRBV6-6, the J gene TRBJ2-1; D gene unclear. Deletions cut 3 bases from V and 0 bases from J, with 12 bases between. The CDR3 runs 16 residues. Germline V lookup: CDR1 MNHNY, CDR2 SVGAGI (reference sequence). The CDR3 DNA sequence: TGTGCCAGCAGTTATCAAGGGCTGAGCTCCTACAATGAGCAGTTCTTC. Translation gives CASSYQGLSSYNEQFF.

The V gene is TRBV19, the J gene TRBJ2-2; 15 nucleotides line up with TRBD2. This CDR3 has 18 residues. V was pared by 5 bases and J by 1 base, with 5 bases of the junction left unmatched. Germline CDR1 and CDR2: LNHDA and SQIVND (reference sequence). The CDR3 DNA sequence: TGTGCCAGTAGTCTACCGGGACTAGCGGGAGGGAACACCGGGGAGCTGTTTTTT. Translation: CASSLPGLAGGNTGELFF.

V and J are TRBV11-2 and TRBJ1-4, with unresolved D. CDR1 and CDR2 (germline): SGHAT, FQNNGV. CDR3 length: 15 amino acids. V lost 5 bases, J lost 7 bases, and 17 bases lay in between. The CDR3 reads CASSRTRMSSEKLFF. The CDR3 DNA follows: TGTGCCAGCAGCAGAACCCGGATGTCGAGTGAAAAACTGTTTTTT. Full variable domain (missing parts from reference TRBV11-2 and TRBJ1-4): EAGVAQSPRYKIIEKRQSVAFWCNPISGHATLYWYQQILGQGPKLLIQFQNNGVVDDSQLPKDRFSAERLKGVDSTLKIQPAKLEDSAVYLCASSRTRMSSEKLFFGSGTQLSVL.

The genes are TRBV4-1 and TRBJ2-7; 14 bases map to TRBD2. The CDR3 runs 17 residues. Germline V gene data show CDR1 as MGHRA and CDR2 as YSYEKL. The trim removed 2 bases at V and 1 base at J, leaving 4 bases unmatched. Written as DNA, the CDR3 is TGCGCCAGCAGCCAACGACTAGCGGGAGGGCTTTCCTACGAGCAGTACTTC. The encoded protein is CASSQRLAGGLSYEQYF.

The chain combines TRBV5-8 with TRBJ2-7; unclear D gene. CDR1 is SGHTS and CDR2 is YDEGEE in the germline V gene. Trimming took off 4 bases at V and 3 bases at J, with 14 bases between the two ends. The CDR3 sequence is 14 residues long. DNA for the CDR3: TGTGCCAGCAGCCGCCGCGCAGAAAACTACGAGCAGTACTTC. It translates to CASSRRAENYEQYF.

V and J are TRBV5-1 and TRBJ2-6; unclear D gene. The CDR3 runs to 16 residues. V lost 0 bases, J lost 4 bases, and 11 bases lay in between. CDR1 is SGHRS and CDR2 is YFSETQ in the germline V gene. The CDR3 sequence: CASSLAAGAGANVLTF. For the CDR3, the DNA is TGCGCCAGCAGCTTGGCCGCTGGTGCCGGGGCCAACGTCCTGACTTTC.

The table lists this clone with a count of one. The rearrangement uses TRBV5-1 and TRBJ2-5; D ambiguous. Germline V gives CDR1 SGHRS, CDR2 YFSETQ. The V and J ends lost 0 bases and 3 bases respectively, with 6 bases between them. The CDR3 totals 13 residues. DNA for the CDR3: TGCGCCAGCAGCTTGGGGACCGAAGAGACCCAGTACTTC. It yields the protein CASSLGTEETQYF.

The rearrangement links TRBV5-1 to TRBJ2-1, with D perhaps TRBD1 (7 bases). The CDR3 runs 14 residues. Trimming cost V 7 bases and J 10 bases, with 21 bases left between them. CDR1 is SGHRS and CDR2 is YFSETQ in the germline V gene. The CDR3: CASAGQPAVPEQFF. The CDR3 DNA follows: TGCGCCAGCGCGGGACAGCCCGCCGTTCCGGAGCAGTTCTTC. Together with reference TRBV5-1 and TRBJ2-1, the CDR3 gives the full variable domain: KAGVTQTPRYLIKTRGQQVTLSCSPISGHRSVSWYQQTPGQGLQFLFEYFSETQRNKGNFPGRFSGRQFSNSRSEMNVSTLELGDSALYLCASAGQPAVPEQFFGPGTRLTVL.

V is TRBV7-2 and J is TRBJ2-3; 8 bases are shared with TRBD1. This CDR3 has 14 amino acids. The germline CDR1 and CDR2 sequences are SGHTA and FQGNSA. Unmatched junction bases numbered 7, after V lost 4 bases and J lost 7 bases. CDR3 sequence reads: CASSSQGESNTQYF. Written as DNA, the CDR3 is TGTGCCAGCAGCTCACAGGGGGAGTCGAATACGCAGTATTTT.